This T cell receptor beta chain was retrieved from a study of Ad26.COV2.S vaccination and SARS-CoV-2 variants. The treatment denotes: some 19 received Ad26.COV2.S at low or high dose, single or two shots; roughly 5 received placebo; per-sample allocation not given. Sampling was performed 63 days after the first vaccine or placebo injection. V dropped 9 bases and J dropped 4; count of bases not matched to a gene: 7. CDR1 MDHEN and CDR2 SYDVKM come from the germline V gene. The CDR3 runs to 14 residues. Clones were read by immunoSEQ multiplex PCR, and TCRdb kept only the in-frame ones, dropping some. The profile shows about 680,000 clones, roughly 90% of them singletons.

The receptor comes from a person aged 18-60 years who received the Ad26.COV2.S COVID-19 vaccine or a placebo. Specimen: peripheral blood, collected in a trial of Ad26.COV2.S vaccine versus placebo. This rearrangement joins TRBV28 to TRBJ2-2; TRBD2 agrees at 8 bases. The CDR3 sequence is CASFSGTSTGELFF. In nucleotides, the CDR3 is TGTGCCAGTTTTAGCGGGACCTCCACCGGGGAGCTGTTTTTT. The full variable domain, with the rest looked up from reference TRBV28 and TRBJ2-2, is DVKVTQSSRYLVKRTGEKVFLECVQDMDHENMFWYRQDPGLGLRLIYFSYDVKMKEKGDIPEGYSVSREKKERFSLILESASTNQTSMYLCASFSGTSTGELFFGEGSRLTVL.